This TCR beta chain was retrieved from a study of cytomegalovirus exposure and HLA in healthy donors (dated by TCRdb to 2016 to 2017). Broadly, across the study: According to an earlier analysis of a few hundred of the donors, 150 million to 200 million T cells yielded over 100 million unique TCR beta sequences and more than 250 Gb of sequence data. An early release covering around 630 HLA-typed donors comprised about 300 gigabases of sequencing data and roughly 85 million unique TCR sequences. Of the 398 genotyped donors, roughly 80% were placed in the genetic ancestry cluster associated with self-reported Caucasian donors. The aim of the study was to test whether cataloging public T cell receptors could identify signatures of past pathogen exposure. The study used immunosequencing to profile the T cell repertoires of hundreds of subjects and linked those repertoires to cytomegalovirus serostatus. Besides the first cohort of 500 to 700 subjects, a separate validation cohort made up of roughly 130 different subjects was used. To predict cytomegalovirus infection status, the study brought together high-throughput TCR immunosequencing, statistical association of individual TCRs with disease status, and machine learning. To study patterns of TCR occurrence, a later analysis re-analyzed previously published TCR beta repertoires from several hundred donors and added high-resolution HLA genotyping. In the later analysis, no new phenotypic data were used to find candidate immune exposures; instead, reliance was placed on TCR beta sequences and their occurrence across donors. An earlier analysis of several hundred of the donors used high-throughput TCR beta sequencing to judge whether each TCR beta V gene segment behaved as functional or pseudogenic. Donor age, sex, ethnicity and CMV serostatus were collected together with the repertoire data. A later genetic analysis took genome-wide SNP genotypes for about 55% of the 666 donors and used that subset as a discovery cohort. All discovery cohort repertoires had been generated using a single sequencing platform. HLA typing covered class I and class II loci at four-digit resolution. The number of donors typed differed by locus, with roughly 620-630 for A, B, C, DRB1 and DQB1, around 560 for DQA1, over 600 for DPA1, and around 430 for DPB1. A few DR-DQ haplotypes were handled as single units for association and clustering because linkage in the cohort was strong. Across some 400 genotyped donors of the cohort, an average of about 220,000 unique TCR beta nucleotide sequences per donor were sequenced, and approximately 19% of those sequences were non-productive.

Libraries were built with the immunoSEQ multiplex PCR assay. For the multiplex PCR, a mixture combining 60 forward primers for TCR Vbeta segments and 13 reverse primers for TCR Jbeta segments was used. A multiplex PCR assay on genomic DNA amplified the CDR3 region of rearranged TCR beta genes. Amplified TCR beta libraries were sequenced as 87-base-pair reads on the Illumina HiSeq System. Regarding the original processing steps: In a later analysis, 77 million or so unique TCR beta chains were counted across the approximately 670 repertoires, and roughly 11 million of these chains were shared by at least two donors. Raw reads were error-corrected and collapsed into unique sequences by a nearest-neighbor algorithm in which closely related sequences were merged to remove PCR and sequencing errors. V, D and J gene segments were assigned by aligning CDR3 sequences to IMGT reference sequences. For a sequence to be retained, at least a six-nucleotide match to both a V gene segment and a J gene segment was required. A rearrangement counted as productive if the CDR3 had no stop codons and remained in frame with V and J, and every other rearrangement counted as non-productive. Following IMGT convention, CDR3 was defined as the stretch from the second conserved V-encoded cysteine to the conserved J-encoded phenylalanine. Sequences without an unambiguous match to a single V gene segment were excluded from the earlier analysis of several hundred of the donors. In an earlier analysis of several hundred of the donors, V segments were called functional above 56.7% productive rearrangements and were called segregating when the between-donor standard deviation exceeded 5%. A statistical classification framework was developed to diagnose cytomegalovirus status using the catalog of TCR beta chain sequences. A later analysis assigned V and J genes by comparing TCR nucleotide sequences with IMGT/GENE-DB human TR gene sequences. The TCRdist pipeline was used in a later analysis to assign CDR3 sequences and most-parsimonious VDJ recombination scenarios. In a later analysis, each TCR beta chain was defined by its CDR3 amino acid sequence together with its V-gene family, and reads lacking a unique V-gene family were excluded. As a way to deal with suspected cross-contamination and a sequencing artifact, a later analysis dropped over 550 nucleotide sequences that were highly shared and had low generation probability. In a later analysis, a clonal expansion index was calculated for each public chain from normalized within-repertoire ranks of inferred template counts. In a later analysis, generation probabilities were computed with a VDJ recombination model fitted to out-of-frame rearrangements, and the resulting probabilities were checked against IGoR. In a later analysis, hypergeometric tests were used to score TCR-TCR, TCR-HLA and TCR-CMV co-occurrence, with a repertoire-size bias correction applied to TCR pairs. In a later analysis, false discovery rates were estimated by permuting HLA or CMV assignments 20 times. A later analysis grouped co-occurring TCRs with DBSCAN, adding TCRdist sequence similarity when clustering within HLA-allele-positive subsets. Co-occurrence clustering excluded repertoires with fewer than 30,000 or more than 120,000 public chains, plus five with anomalous nucleotide sharing. TCRdb took over this immuneACCESS table, retaining in-frame rearrangements with V and J assigned. Such tables are incomplete; in checked studies, under half of the missing clones stem from an unresolved V gene, and the remainder is unexplained. From that table come the V and J calls and clone size; the DNA was used to work out D and trimming. Counted in this sample were under 200,000 clones; around three quarters of them appeared once. The top ten constitute around 0.74% of the sample.

The cohort comprised 550 to 700 healthy bone marrow donors. Cohort members were all nominally healthy when sampled, although unrecorded immune exposures were likely present. The donor was CMV seronegative and was included in the group of about 350 seronegative cohort members. A peripheral blood sample was provided by each donor, and peripheral blood mononuclear cells were used for TCR beta sequencing. The Qiagen DNeasy Blood Extraction Kit was used to extract genomic DNA from the blood cell samples. The research as a whole found: The earlier analysis of 587 of the donors excluded 15 to 20 rarely observed V segments, including chromosome 9 orphons, because counts were too low. It was suggested by the authors that the approach could potentially be generalized to other disease states and immunological phenotypes. In a later analysis, TCR association rates were found to vary across HLA loci, with the most associated TCRs seen for DRB1 alleles and the fewest for HLA-C alleles. A further reported finding was that TCR beta sequences accurately predicted the HLA-A and HLA-B alleles for most subjects in the first cohort. A later analysis associated around 16,000 TCR beta sequences with specific HLA alleles at a false discovery rate of 0.05. The cohort was sequenced for TCR beta chains only, and without alpha or paired-chain data the features that could be detected were limited. Cytomegalovirus status was reported to be diagnosed by the classifier with high specificity and sensitivity in both the original and validation cohorts. Linkage disequilibrium might explain the correlated functional status among segregating V segments, but an unknown experimental factor could not be excluded. In a later analysis, several top co-occurrence clusters were reported to appear linked to parvovirus B19, influenza, CMV and Epstein-Barr virus. A later genetic analysis reported fewer N-insertions in productive TCRs among donors in an Asian-associated ancestry cluster than the roughly 700-donor mean. When HLA alleles, especially DR and DQ, strongly co-occurred, TCR associations were difficult to assign to individual alleles. A later genetic analysis associated a missense DCLRE1C variant with V-gene and J-gene trimming of TCR beta chains, and an independent cohort replicated the association. Most CMV-associated TCR beta chains appeared to be HLA-restricted in a later analysis, and the HLA associations seemed to be driven largely by CMV exposure. Roughly uniform sequencing depth across donors was assumed in presence/absence analyses, although this assumption may not hold. In a later analysis, HLA-associated TCR beta chains showed more clonal expansion and lower generation probabilities than non-associated chains that were equally common. The study gave a list of under 200 TCR beta chains associated with cytomegalovirus. In vitro tests confirmed that a few of the cytomegalovirus-associated TCR beta chains recognize cytomegalovirus antigens. A cluster of highly shared sequence variants was judged likely to represent a technical artifact of the sequencing pipeline. For the cohort, immune exposure information was limited to CMV serostatus. Most TCR sequences were seen in very few donors, while some public TCRs were found in many individuals. Because some donors lacked HLA typing at each locus, the association tests relied only on the typed subset. An earlier analysis of approximately 540 of the donors showed that most TCR beta V segments appeared in productive rearrangements either about 87% or about 30% of the time, which broadly matched IMGT annotations.

About this clone: The antigen it binds to is not known. One base away there is no much larger clone; base qualities are not given.

What was sequenced was PBMCs. The sequence was obtained from a woman between 35 and 50 years old in good health and CMV-seronegative.

The nucleotide sequence reads as follows: TGTGCCAGCAGCTTAGTCAGGGGACCTTTTTCCGAGCAGTACTTC. Its translation reads: CASSLVRGPFSEQYF. The V and J genes are TRBV11-2 and TRBJ2-7; the best D guess is TRBD1, with 6 bases matching. Including cysteine and phenylalanine, the CDR3 has 15 amino acids. Just the 45-base CDR3 DNA is kept, in frame starting at base 1. V is cut by 1 base and J by 6 bases, and the space between the germline ends is 16 bases. As encoded in the germline V gene, CDR1 is SGHAT while CDR2 is FQNNGV. Here the CDR3 is joined to the reference TRBV11-2 and TRBJ2-7 genes, and the full variable domain is: EAGVAQSPRYKIIEKRQSVAFWCNPISGHATLYWYQQILGQGPKLLIQFQNNGVVDDSQLPKDRFSAERLKGVDSTLKIQPAKLEDSAVYLCASSLVRGPFSEQYFGPGTRLTVT.